This T cell receptor (beta chain) was documented in a study of beta chain features in type 1 diabetes. Concerning this clone itself: What it binds is unknown.

Study-level points and caveats: Highly expressing activated T cells could be over-counted with a cDNA template.

The germline gives CDR1 SGHDT, CDR2 YYEEEE. The CDR3 sequence is 14 residues long. V lost 4 bases and J 5 bases, leaving 15 bases between the germline ends. Of the isolated RNA, all was reverse transcribed, and so the sequenced material was expressed TCRB transcripts. The data were produced by immunoSEQ multiplex PCR, yet TCRdb's version contains in-frame clones alone and is incomplete. The table includes about 400,000 clones, over 10% detected once. Source material: naive CD4+ T cells from blood. The TCR was taken from a man younger than 30 in good health. The gene calls are TRBV5-6 and TRBJ1-2, with D perhaps TRBD1 (6 bases). CDR3 amino acids: CASSPTGIGYGYTF. CDR3 in DNA: TGTGCCAGCAGCCCCACAGGGATAGGGTATGGCTACACCTTC.